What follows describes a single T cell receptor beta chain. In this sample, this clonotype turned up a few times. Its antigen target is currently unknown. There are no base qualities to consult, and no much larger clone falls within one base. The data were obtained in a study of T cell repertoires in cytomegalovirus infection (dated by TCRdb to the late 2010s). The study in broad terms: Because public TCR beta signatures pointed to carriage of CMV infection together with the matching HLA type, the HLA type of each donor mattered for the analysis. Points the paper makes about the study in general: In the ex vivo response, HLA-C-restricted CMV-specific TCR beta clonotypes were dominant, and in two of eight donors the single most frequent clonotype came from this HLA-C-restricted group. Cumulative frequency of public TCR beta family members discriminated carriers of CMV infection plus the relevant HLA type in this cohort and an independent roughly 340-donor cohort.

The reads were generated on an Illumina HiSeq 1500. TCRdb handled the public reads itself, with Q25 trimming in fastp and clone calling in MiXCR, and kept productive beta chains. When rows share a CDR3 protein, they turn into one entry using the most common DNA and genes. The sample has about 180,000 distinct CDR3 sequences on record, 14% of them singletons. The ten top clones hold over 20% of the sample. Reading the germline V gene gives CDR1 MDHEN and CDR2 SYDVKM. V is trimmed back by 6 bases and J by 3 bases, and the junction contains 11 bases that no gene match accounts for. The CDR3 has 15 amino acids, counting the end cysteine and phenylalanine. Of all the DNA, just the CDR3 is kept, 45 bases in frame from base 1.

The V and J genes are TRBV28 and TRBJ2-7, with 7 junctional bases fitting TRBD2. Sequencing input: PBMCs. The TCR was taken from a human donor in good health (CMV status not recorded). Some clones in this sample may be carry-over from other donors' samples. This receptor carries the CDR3 CASRGGKVRSYEQYF. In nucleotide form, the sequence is TGTGCCAGCAGGGGGGGGAAGGTGAGAAGCTACGAGCAGTACTTC.